This T cell receptor beta chain emerged from a study of T cells in Graves' hyperthyroidism and ophthalmopathy. About the study: Before any treatment, at initial diagnosis, peripheral blood was collected.

Clinical symptoms, serum thyroxine and TRAb, thyroid ultrasound and orbital computed tomography were used for the diagnoses. Study observations and caveats: Patients with ophthalmopathy were separated from those with stable hyperthyroidism by a 13 V-J model.

The CDR3 has 13 amino acids. The V and J ends lost 7 bases and 2 bases respectively, with 9 bases between them. CDR1 and CDR2 (germline): LNHDA, SQIVND (reference sequence). The table lists this clonotype with many counts. The antigen remains unidentified. Researchers amplified the TCR beta CDR3 regions from RNA transcripts. The study used the HTBI primer set for a first-round RT-PCR of the TCR CDR3. TCRdb used MiXCR to reprocess the multiplex PCR reads, holding one entry per CDR3 protein. The table records about 350,000 distinct CDR3 sequences, about a sixth of them present only once. This TCR derives from a woman in her thirties or forties with Graves' ophthalmopathy. What was sequenced was blood. V and J are TRBV19 and TRBJ1-5; D not resolved. In nucleotides, the CDR3 is TGTGCCAGTACGTATAGCGGCAATCAGCCCCAGCATTTT. Protein sequence: CASTYSGNQPQHF. The whole variable domain, filled in from reference TRBV19 and TRBJ1-5, reads DGGITQSPKYLFRKEGQNVTLSCEQNLNHDAMYWYRQDPGQGLRLIYYSQIVNDFQKGDIAEGYSVSREKKESFPLTVTSAQKNPTAFYLCASTYSGNQPQHFGDGTRLSIL.